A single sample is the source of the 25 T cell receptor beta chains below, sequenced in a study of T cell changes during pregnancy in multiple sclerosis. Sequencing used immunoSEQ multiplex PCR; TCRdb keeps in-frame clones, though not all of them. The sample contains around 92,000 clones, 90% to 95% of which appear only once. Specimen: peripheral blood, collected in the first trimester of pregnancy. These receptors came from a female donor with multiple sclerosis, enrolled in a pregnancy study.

CDR3 sequence (DNA): TGTGCCAGCAGAACCGGGACAGCCAGCTATGGCTACACCTTC. It translates to CASRTGTASYGYTF. The gene calls are TRBV6-6 and TRBJ1-2; TRBD1 matches 7 bases. Germline V gene data show CDR1 as MNHNY and CDR2 as SVGAGI (reference sequence). The CDR3 loop spans 14 amino acids. V dropped 6 bases and J dropped 4; count of bases not matched to a gene: 8.

The CDR3 nucleotides are TGCGCCAGCAGCCAACTACCCCCATTGAACACTGAAGCTTTCTTT. It codes for CASSQLPPLNTEAFF. This chain connects TRBV4-1 to TRBJ1-1; D remains unclear. The CDR3 loop spans 15 amino acids. V was trimmed by 2 bases and J by 0 bases, leaving 10 bases between them. Per the germline V gene, CDR1 is MGHRA and CDR2 is YSYEKL.

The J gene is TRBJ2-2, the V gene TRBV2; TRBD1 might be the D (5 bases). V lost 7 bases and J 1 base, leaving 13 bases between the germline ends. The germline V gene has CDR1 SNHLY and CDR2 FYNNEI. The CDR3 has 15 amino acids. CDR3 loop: CASTPTAVNTGELFF. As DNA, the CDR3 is TGTGCCAGCACCCCGACAGCCGTGAACACCGGGGAGCTGTTTTTT.

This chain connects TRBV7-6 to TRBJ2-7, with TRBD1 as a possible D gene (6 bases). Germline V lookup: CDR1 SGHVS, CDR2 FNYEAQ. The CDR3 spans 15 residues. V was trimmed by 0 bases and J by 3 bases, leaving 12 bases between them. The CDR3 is CASSLARLDSYEQYF. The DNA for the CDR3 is TGTGCCAGCAGCTTAGCACGTTTGGACAGCTACGAGCAGTACTTC.

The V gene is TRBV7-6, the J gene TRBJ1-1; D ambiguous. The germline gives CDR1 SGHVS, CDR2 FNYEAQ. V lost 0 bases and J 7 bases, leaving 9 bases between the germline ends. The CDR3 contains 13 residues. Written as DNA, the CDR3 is TGTGCCAGCAGCTTAGCTGGGTCGGGTGAAGCTTTCTTT. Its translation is CASSLAGSGEAFF. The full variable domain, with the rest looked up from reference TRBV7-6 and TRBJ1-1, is GAGVSQSPRYKVTKRGQDVALRCDPISGHVSLYWYRQALGQGPEFLTYFNYEAQQDKSGLPNDRFSAERPEGSISTLTIQRTEQRDSAMYRCASSLAGSGEAFFGQGTRLTVV.

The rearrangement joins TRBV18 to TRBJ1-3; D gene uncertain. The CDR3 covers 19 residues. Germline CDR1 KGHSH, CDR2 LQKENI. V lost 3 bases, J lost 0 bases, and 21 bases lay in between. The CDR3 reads CASSPLPSTGDSSGNTIYF. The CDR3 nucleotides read TGTGCCAGCTCACCCTTACCCTCGACGGGAGACTCCTCTGGAAACACCATATATTTT.

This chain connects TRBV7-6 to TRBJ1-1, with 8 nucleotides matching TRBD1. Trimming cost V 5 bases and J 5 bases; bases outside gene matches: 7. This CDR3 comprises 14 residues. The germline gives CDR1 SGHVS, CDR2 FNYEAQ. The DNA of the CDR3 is TGTGCCAGCAGCACCGGGACAGGCCTAACTGAAGCTTTCTTT. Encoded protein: CASSTGTGLTEAFF.

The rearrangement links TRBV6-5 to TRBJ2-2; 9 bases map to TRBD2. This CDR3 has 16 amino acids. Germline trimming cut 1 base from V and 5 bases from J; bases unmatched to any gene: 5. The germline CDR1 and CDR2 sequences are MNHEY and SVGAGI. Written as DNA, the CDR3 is TGTGCCAGCAGTTACTGGCTAGCGGGGCAAACCGGGGAGCTGTTTTTT. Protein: CASSYWLAGQTGELFF.

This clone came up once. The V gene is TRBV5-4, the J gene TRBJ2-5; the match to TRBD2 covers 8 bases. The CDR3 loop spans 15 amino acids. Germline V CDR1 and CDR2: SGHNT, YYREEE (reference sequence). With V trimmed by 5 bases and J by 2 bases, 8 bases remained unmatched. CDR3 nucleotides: TGTGCCAGCAGTCATAAGCGGGGGAGTCAAGAGACCCAGTACTTC. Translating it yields CASSHKRGSQETQYF.

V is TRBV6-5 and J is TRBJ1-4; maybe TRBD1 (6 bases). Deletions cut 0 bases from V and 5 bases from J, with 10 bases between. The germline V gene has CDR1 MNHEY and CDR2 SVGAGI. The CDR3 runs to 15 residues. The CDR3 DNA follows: TGTGCCAGCAGTTACTCGAGGGGGGGGAATGAAAAACTGTTTTTT. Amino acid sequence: CASSYSRGGNEKLFF.

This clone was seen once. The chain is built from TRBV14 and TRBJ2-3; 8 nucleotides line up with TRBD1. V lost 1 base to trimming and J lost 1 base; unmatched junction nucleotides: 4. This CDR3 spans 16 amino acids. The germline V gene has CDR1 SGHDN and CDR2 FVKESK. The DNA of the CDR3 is TGTGCCAGCAGCCAAGTCCCGGGACAGGGCACAGATACGCAGTATTTT. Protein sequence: CASSQVPGQGTDTQYF.

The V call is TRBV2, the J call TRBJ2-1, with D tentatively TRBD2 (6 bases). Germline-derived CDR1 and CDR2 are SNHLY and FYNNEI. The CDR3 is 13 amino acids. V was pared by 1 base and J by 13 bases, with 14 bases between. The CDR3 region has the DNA TGTGCCAGCAGTGAAGGGAGGGTAGCTGTTCAGTTCTTC. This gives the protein CASSEGRVAVQFF.

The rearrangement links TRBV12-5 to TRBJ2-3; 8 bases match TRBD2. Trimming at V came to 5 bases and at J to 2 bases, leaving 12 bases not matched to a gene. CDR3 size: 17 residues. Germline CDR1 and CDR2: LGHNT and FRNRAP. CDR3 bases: TGTGCTAGTGGTCATCCCGCACTAGCGGAGAACACAGATACGCAGTATTTT. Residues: CASGHPALAENTDTQYF.

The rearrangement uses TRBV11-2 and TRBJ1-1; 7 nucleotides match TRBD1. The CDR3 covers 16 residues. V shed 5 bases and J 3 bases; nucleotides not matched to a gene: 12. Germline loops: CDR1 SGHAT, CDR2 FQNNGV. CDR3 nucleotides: TGTGCCAGCAGCCCTCTTGGGGACAGCCTTCACACTGAAGCTTTCTTT. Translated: CASSPLGDSLHTEAFF.

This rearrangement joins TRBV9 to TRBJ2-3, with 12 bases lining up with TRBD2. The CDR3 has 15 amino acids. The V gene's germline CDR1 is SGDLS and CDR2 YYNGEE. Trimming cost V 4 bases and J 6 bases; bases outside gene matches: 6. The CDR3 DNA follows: TGTGCCAGCAGCACCCTAGCGGGGGGGCAGGATACGCAGTATTTT. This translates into CASSTLAGGQDTQYF.

The CDR3 region is CASSLSPTGATNEKLFF. The CDR3 DNA is TGTGCCAGCAGCTTAAGTCCAACGGGAGCAACTAATGAAAAACTGTTTTTT. The rearrangement joins TRBV7-8 to TRBJ1-4; D not resolved. The length of the CDR3 is 17 residues. With 2 bases removed from V and 0 bases from J, the gap between germline ends came to 13 bases. Looked up from germline, CDR1 is SGHVS and CDR2 is FQNEAQ.

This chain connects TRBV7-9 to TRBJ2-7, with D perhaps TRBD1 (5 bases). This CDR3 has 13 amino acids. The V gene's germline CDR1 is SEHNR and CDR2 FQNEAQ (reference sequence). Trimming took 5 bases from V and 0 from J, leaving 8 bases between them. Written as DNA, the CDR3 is TGTGCCAGCAGCGAAGGGGCCTCCTACGAGCAGTACTTC. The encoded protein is CASSEGASYEQYF.

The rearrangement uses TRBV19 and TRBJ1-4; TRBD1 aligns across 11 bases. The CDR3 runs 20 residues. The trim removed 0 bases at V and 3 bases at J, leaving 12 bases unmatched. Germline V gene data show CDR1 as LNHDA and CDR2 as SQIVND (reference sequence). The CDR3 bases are TGTGCCAGTAGTATAGAGCCCGGACAGGGGGCGAGGGTAGCTAATGAAAAACTGTTTTTT. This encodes CASSIEPGQGARVANEKLFF.

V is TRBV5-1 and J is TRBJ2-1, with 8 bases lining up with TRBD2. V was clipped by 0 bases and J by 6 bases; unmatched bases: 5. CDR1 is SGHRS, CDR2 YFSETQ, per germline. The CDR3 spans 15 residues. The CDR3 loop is CASSLEGLELNEQFF. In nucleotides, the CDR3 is TGCGCCAGCAGCTTGGAGGGACTAGAACTCAATGAGCAGTTCTTC. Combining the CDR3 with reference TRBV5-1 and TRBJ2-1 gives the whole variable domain KAGVTQTPRYLIKTRGQQVTLSCSPISGHRSVSWYQQTPGQGLQFLFEYFSETQRNKGNFPGRFSGRQFSNSRSEMNVSTLELGDSALYLCASSLEGLELNEQFFGPGTRLTVL.

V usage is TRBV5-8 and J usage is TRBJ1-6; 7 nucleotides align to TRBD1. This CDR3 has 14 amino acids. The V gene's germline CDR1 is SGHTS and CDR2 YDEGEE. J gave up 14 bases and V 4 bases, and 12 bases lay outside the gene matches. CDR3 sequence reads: CASSGRDRDTSLHF. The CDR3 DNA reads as TGTGCCAGCAGCGGCCGGGACAGAGATACGTCCCTCCACTTT.

DNA of the CDR3: TGTGCTAGTGGTCTCAGGGTTGGGGAGACCCAGTACTTC. Amino acids: CASGLRVGETQYF. The chain employs TRBV12-5 and TRBJ2-5, with D tentatively TRBD1 (5 bases). V was trimmed by 5 bases and J by 5 bases, leaving 12 bases between them. CDR3 size: 13 residues. The V gene's germline CDR1 is LGHNT and CDR2 FRNRAP.

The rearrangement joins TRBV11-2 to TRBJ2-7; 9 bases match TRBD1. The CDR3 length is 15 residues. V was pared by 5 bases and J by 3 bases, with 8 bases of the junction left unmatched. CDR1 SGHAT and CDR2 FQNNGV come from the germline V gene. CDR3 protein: CASSGPGTGLYEQYF. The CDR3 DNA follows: TGTGCCAGCAGCGGGCCCGGGACAGGGCTCTACGAGCAGTACTTC.

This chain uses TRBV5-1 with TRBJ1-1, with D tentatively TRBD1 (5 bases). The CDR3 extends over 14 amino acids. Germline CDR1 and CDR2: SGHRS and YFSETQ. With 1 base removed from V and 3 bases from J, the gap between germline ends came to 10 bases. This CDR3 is CASSLSRVYTEAFF. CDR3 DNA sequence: TGCGCCAGCAGCTTGTCCAGGGTTTACACTGAAGCTTTCTTT.

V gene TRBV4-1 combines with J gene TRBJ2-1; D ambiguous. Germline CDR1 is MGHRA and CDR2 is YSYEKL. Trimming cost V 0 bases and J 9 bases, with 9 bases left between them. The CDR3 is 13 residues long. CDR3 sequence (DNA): TGCGCCAGCAGCCAAGATATGACTTTTGAGCAGTTCTTC. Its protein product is CASSQDMTFEQFF.

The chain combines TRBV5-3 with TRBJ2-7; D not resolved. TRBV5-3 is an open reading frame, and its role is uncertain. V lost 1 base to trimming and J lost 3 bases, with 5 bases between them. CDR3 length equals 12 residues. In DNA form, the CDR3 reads TGTGCCAGAAGCTTGAATTACTACGAGCAGTACTTC. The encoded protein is CARSLNYYEQYF.